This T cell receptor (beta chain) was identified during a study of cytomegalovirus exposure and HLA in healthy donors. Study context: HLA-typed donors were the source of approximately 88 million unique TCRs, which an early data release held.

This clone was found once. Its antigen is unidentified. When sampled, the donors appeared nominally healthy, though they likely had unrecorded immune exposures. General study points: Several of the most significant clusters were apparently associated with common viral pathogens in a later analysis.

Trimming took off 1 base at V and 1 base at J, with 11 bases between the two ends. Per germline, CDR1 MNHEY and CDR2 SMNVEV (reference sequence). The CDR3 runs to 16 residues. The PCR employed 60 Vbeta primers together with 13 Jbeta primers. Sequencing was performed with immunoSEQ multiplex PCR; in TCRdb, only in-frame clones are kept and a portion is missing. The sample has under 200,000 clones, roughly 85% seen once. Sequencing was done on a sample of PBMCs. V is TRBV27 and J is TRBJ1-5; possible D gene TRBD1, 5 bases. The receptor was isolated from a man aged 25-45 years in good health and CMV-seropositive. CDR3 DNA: TGTGCCAGCAGTTTATTGGGGGGAGGAAGCAATCAGCCCCAGCATTTT. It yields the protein CASSLLGGGSNQPQHF.